These 11 T cell receptor beta chains came from one sample sequenced in a study of TIL therapy for anti-PD-1-resistant metastatic lung cancer. Stated time point: pre-treatment sample, taken before nivolumab and TIL therapy. The immunoSEQ assay was v3. The repertoire was sequenced with immunoSEQ multiplex PCR; TCRdb's copy has only in-frame clones and lacks some. The sample has about 46,000 clones, 65% to 90% seen once. The sample consisted of blood, taken at baseline. The source of these receptors is a person between 30 and 80 years old with non-small cell lung cancer.

This rearrangement joins TRBV10-3 to TRBJ1-5; D is undetermined. In germline, CDR1 is ENHRY, CDR2 SYGVKD. The CDR3 loop spans 15 amino acids. V dropped 5 bases and J dropped 5 bases, with 16 bases sitting between them. CDR3 sequence (DNA): TGTGCCATCAGTTCAGGCGGATTAGACTATCAGCCCCAGCATTTT. Translated, it gives CAISSGGLDYQPQHF.

This clone came up once. The chain uses TRBV6-6 and TRBJ1-3; D may be TRBD1 (5 bases). The V gene lost 6 bases and the J gene lost 0 bases, with 15 bases spanning the gap. Germline V gene sequence: CDR1 MNHNY, CDR2 SVGAGI (reference sequence). The CDR3 totals 16 residues. The CDR3 loop is CASSFQTVTSGNTIYF. The CDR3 coding sequence is TGTGCCAGCAGCTTTCAGACAGTCACCTCTGGAAACACCATATATTTT.

V gene TRBV28 combines with J gene TRBJ2-7, with TRBD2 identical over 7 bases. V lost 3 bases and J lost 0; bases outside the gene matches: 8. The CDR3 loop spans 16 amino acids. CDR1 is MDHEN, CDR2 SYDVKM, per germline. CDR3 in amino acids: CASSFHLAELSYEQYF. The CDR3 nucleotides are TGTGCCAGCAGTTTCCACCTAGCGGAGCTCTCCTACGAGCAGTACTTC.

This sequence joins TRBV19 and TRBJ2-1; 12 positions agree with TRBD2. The J segment lost 4 bases and the V segment lost 4 bases, leaving 8 bases of the junction unmatched. Germline values: CDR1 LNHDA, CDR2 SQIVND (reference sequence). The CDR3 consists of 17 residues. The CDR3 bases are TGTGCCAGTAGTACCTACGCGACTAGCGGGGGTTACAATGAGCAGTTCTTC. Its protein is CASSTYATSGGYNEQFF.

The chain joins TRBV7-3 to TRBJ2-1; D possibly corresponds to TRBD1 (6 bases). The germline V and J ends were trimmed by 5 bases and 8 bases, with 16 bases remaining between them. Germline lookup yields CDR1 SGHTA and CDR2 FQGTGA. CDR3 length equals 14 residues. The CDR3 DNA is TGTGCCAGCAGCCCTGGGGGCCGGGCGCATGAGCAGTTCTTC. Amino acid sequence: CASSPGGRAHEQFF.

The chain recombines TRBV24-1 with TRBJ2-2, with 10 bases aligning to TRBD2. The CDR3 length is 17 residues. CDR1 is KGHDR and CDR2 is SFDVKD in the germline V gene. J was trimmed by 1 base and V by 4 bases; bases with no gene match: 5. This CDR3 is CATSESGLAENTGELFF. DNA for the CDR3: TGTGCCACCAGTGAATCCGGACTAGCGGAGAACACCGGGGAGCTGTTTTTT.

This chain's CDR3 is CASSYPPDRTSYNEQFF. The CDR3 nucleotides are TGTGCCAGCAGTTACCCCCCCGACAGGACGTCCTACAATGAGCAGTTCTTC. This chain joins TRBV6-2 or TRBV6-3 and TRBJ2-1, with a weak D call TRBD1 (6 bases). The V end was cut by 2 bases, the J end by 1 base, with 15 bases between. The CDR3 totals 17 residues. Germline lookup yields CDR1 MNHEY and CDR2 SVGEGT.

This rearrangement joins TRBV5-4 to TRBJ2-3; TRBD1 is a possible D gene (7 bases). Trimming pared 4 bases from V and 4 bases from J, leaving 13 bases between. CDR1 is SGHNT, CDR2 YYREEE, per germline (reference sequence). The CDR3 runs 14 residues. Here the CDR3 DNA reads TGTGCCAGCAGCATAGACAGGGAGGCAGATACGCAGTATTTT. Protein product: CASSIDREADTQYF. Together with reference TRBV5-4 and TRBJ2-3, the CDR3 gives the full variable domain: ETGVTQSPTHLIKTRGQQVTLRCSSQSGHNTVSWYQQALGQGPQFIFQYYREEENGRGNFPPRFSGLQFPNYSSELNVNALELDDSALYLCASSIDREADTQYFGPGTRLTVL.

The chain has TRBV7-2 and TRBJ2-2; 10 nucleotides line up with TRBD2. V shed 4 bases, J shed 1 base, and the junction held 3 bases outside the gene matches. Per germline, CDR1 SGHTA and CDR2 FQGNSA. The CDR3 contains 16 residues. This CDR3 is CASSWASGGNTGELFF. The DNA of the CDR3 is TGTGCCAGCAGCTGGGCTAGCGGGGGGAACACCGGGGAGCTGTTTTTT.

V gene TRBV6-5 combines with J gene TRBJ1-2; unclear D gene. CDR1 and CDR2 (germline): MNHEY, SVGAGI. The ends were cut back, 6 bases at V and 6 bases at J, with 14 bases in the middle. The CDR3 has 13 amino acids. The CDR3 reads CASSDAPADGYTF. CDR3 nucleotide sequence: TGTGCCAGCAGCGACGCTCCGGCGGATGGCTACACCTTC.

V gene TRBV18 combines with J gene TRBJ2-7, with TRBD1 as a possible D gene (6 bases). CDR1 KGHSH and CDR2 LQKENI come from the germline V gene. The CDR3 contains 13 residues. Trimming shortened V by 3 bases and J by 5 bases, and 11 bases separated the two germline ends. DNA for the CDR3: TGTGCCAGCTCACCCGGGACATCCCACGAGCAGTACTTC. Encoded protein: CASSPGTSHEQYF.